Shown below are 15 T cell receptor beta chains from a single sample sequenced in a study of human T cells and chemical hapten exposure (dated by TCRdb to the early 2020s). Library generation was performed with RACE. Sequencing used a NextSeq 500. Starting from the raw public reads, TCRdb applied fastp trimming at Q25, assembled clones with MiXCR and retained in-frame beta chains. Each record represents a unique CDR3 protein, reported with the most common genes and DNA among its rows. For this sample the table gives some 70,000 distinct CDR3 sequences, of which 9.5% to 12% were detected only once. The ten largest clones capture approximately 5% of the sample. The time point label, as the study defines it: pre-sensitization, week 0. The treatment or condition label of this sample denotes: therapeutic diphenylcyclopropenone sensitization with weekly scalp DPC. This material consisted of whole blood, taken in connection with sensitization to the hapten diphenylcyclopropenone (DPC). These receptors were collected from a woman aged 50 to 60 with alopecia areata. Some clones in this sample may be carry-over from other donors' samples.

In this sample, this clonotype turned up a few times. V is TRBV29-1 and J is TRBJ2-1, with 7 bases identical to TRBD2. Germline V gene lookup returns CDR1 SQVTM and CDR2 ANQGSEA. V lost 6 bases to trimming and J lost 6 bases; unmatched junction nucleotides: 5. This CDR3 spans 12 amino acids. The CDR3 loop is CSVASSGNEQFF. The DNA for the CDR3 is TGCAGCGTAGCCTCTAGCGGCAATGAGCAGTTCTTC.

The chain couples TRBV29-1 to TRBJ1-2; TRBD1 might be the D (5 bases). Germline values: CDR1 SQVTM, CDR2 ANQGSEA. With 0 bases removed from V and 7 bases from J, the gap between germline ends came to 12 bases. The CDR3 contains 13 residues. CDR3 DNA: TGCAGCGTTGAAGACGACCGGGACCCTGGCTACACCTTC. This gives the protein CSVEDDRDPGYTF. Complete variable domain (other parts from reference TRBV29-1 and TRBJ1-2): SAVISQKPSRDICQRGTSLTIQCQVDSQVTMMFWYRQQPGQSLTLIATANQGSEATYESGFVIDKFPISRPNLTFSTLTVSNMSPEDSSIYLCSVEDDRDPGYTFGSGTRLTVV.

This rearrangement joins TRBV4-3 to TRBJ2-2, with 7 bases aligning to TRBD1. Trimming took 6 bases from V and 4 from J; bases not matched to a gene: 11. In germline, CDR1 is LGHNA, CDR2 YSLEER. The CDR3 is made up of 16 amino acids. The CDR3 sequence: CASRPKGGRSTGELFF. The DNA of the CDR3 is TGCGCCAGCAGACCAAAAGGGGGCAGGAGCACCGGGGAGCTGTTTTTT.

This clonotype was seen a few times. The CDR3: CASSRKGTGTEAFF. CDR3 sequence (DNA): TGCGCCAGCAGCCGAAAGGGGACAGGAACCGAAGCTTTCTTT. The chain combines TRBV4-3 with TRBJ1-1, with 8 bases matching TRBD1. This CDR3 is built from 14 residues. Germline CDR1 LGHNA, CDR2 YSLEER. Trimming took 4 bases from V and 8 from J; bases not matched to a gene: 9.

This clonotype was seen ten or more times. The J gene is TRBJ2-1, the V gene TRBV7-9; 12 nucleotides match TRBD2. V shed 5 bases, J shed 5 bases, and the junction held 13 bases outside the gene matches. This CDR3 has 18 residues. The V gene's germline CDR1 is SEHNR and CDR2 FQNEAQ (reference sequence). The chain's CDR3 is CASSAKALAGGPHNEQFF. The CDR3, as DNA: TGTGCCAGCAGCGCCAAAGCCCTAGCGGGAGGGCCACACAATGAGCAGTTCTTC.

Sample share makes this clonotype medium-sized (0.01 to 0.1%). The chain is built from TRBV20-1 and TRBJ1-1, with D perhaps TRBD1 (6 bases). The germline V and J ends were trimmed by 5 bases and 4 bases, with 11 bases remaining between them. CDR1 is DFQATT, CDR2 SNEGSKA, per germline (reference sequence). The CDR3 extends over 12 amino acids. The CDR3 DNA is TGCAGTGCTCAGGGGCTGGGCACTGAAGCTTTCTTT. Protein sequence: CSAQGLGTEAFF.

This clonotype was detected only a few times. V gene TRBV10-1 combines with J gene TRBJ1-6, with D perhaps matching TRBD1 (6 bases). Germline loops: CDR1 WNHNN, CDR2 SYGVQD (reference sequence). This CDR3 contains 14 residues. Trimming left V 5 bases short and J 7 bases short, with 12 bases between. The CDR3 loop is CASSPRGSNSPLHF. Here the CDR3 DNA reads TGCGCCAGCAGTCCCAGGGGCTCCAATTCACCCCTCCACTTT.

This clonotype came up many times. The V call is TRBV25-1, the J call TRBJ1-1; possible D gene TRBD1, 6 bases. CDR1 MGHDK and CDR2 SYGVNS come from the germline V gene. CDR3 length equals 15 residues. V lost 7 bases to trimming and J lost 6 bases, with 21 bases between them. The CDR3 DNA reads TGTGCCAGCATAAACCTCCTGGGGGGGCGGGCTGAAGCTTTCTTT. Its protein product is CASINLLGGRAEAFF.

Ten or more counts support this clonotype. The chain has TRBV6-5 and TRBJ2-7; no clear D gene. The CDR3 loop spans 17 amino acids. Germline V gene sequence: CDR1 MNHEY, CDR2 SVGAGI. Trimming left V 0 bases short and J 1 base short, with 16 bases between. The CDR3 DNA reads as TGTGCCAGCAGTTACTCGACCCCTAAAGGCCCTTCCTACGAGCAGTACTTC. Its protein is CASSYSTPKGPSYEQYF.

This clonotype occurred a few times. The V gene is TRBV6-5, the J gene TRBJ2-3; possibly TRBD1 for D (7 bases). Germline CDR1 reads MNHEY; CDR2 reads SVGAGI. The CDR3 sequence is 16 residues long. Trimming pared 6 bases from V and 0 bases from J, leaving 16 bases between. The CDR3 DNA reads TGTGCCAGCAGCAGGGGGACTCCCACTAGCACAGATACGCAGTATTTT. This codes for CASSRGTPTSTDTQYF.

The rearrangement joins TRBV7-6 to TRBJ2-7, with 10 bases matching TRBD1. CDR1 is SGHVS, CDR2 FNYEAQ, per germline. Unmatched junction bases numbered 9, after V lost 5 bases and J lost 2 bases. The CDR3 is 16 amino acids. In DNA, the CDR3 is TGTGCCAGCAGCCCCGCGGGACAGGGGCAAGCCTACGAGCAGTACTTC. Encoded protein: CASSPAGQGQAYEQYF.

This clonotype showed up many times. The J gene is TRBJ2-7, the V gene TRBV19; 10 nucleotides agree with TRBD1. J gave up 2 bases and V 7 bases, and 5 bases lay outside the gene matches. The CDR3 loop spans 14 amino acids. In germline, CDR1 is LNHDA, CDR2 SQIVND (reference sequence). The CDR3 sequence: CASTRTGGPYEQYF. The CDR3 nucleotides are TGTGCCAGTACCCGGACAGGGGGGCCCTACGAGCAGTACTTC.

This clonotype was detected a few times. This chain joins TRBV28 and TRBJ1-2; no reliable D call. The CDR3 has 13 amino acids. Looked up from germline, CDR1 is MDHEN and CDR2 is SYDVKM. Trimming stripped 5 bases from V and 7 bases from J, with 14 bases between. The CDR3 sequence is CASSRAVLVGYTF. In nucleotides, the CDR3 is TGTGCCAGCAGTCGGGCCGTCTTAGTTGGCTACACCTTC.

This clonotype was recorded a few times. The chain has TRBV6-2 or TRBV6-3 and TRBJ2-7, with 9 nucleotides matching TRBD2. V shed 7 bases, J shed 3 bases, and the junction held 4 bases outside the gene matches. The CDR3 is 13 residues long. The germline V gene encodes CDR1 MNHEY and CDR2 SVGEGT. For the CDR3, the DNA is TGTGCCAGCACCTTTAGCGGGGGCTACGAGCAGTACTTC. The encoded protein is CASTFSGGYEQYF.

This clonotype was seen repeatedly, ten times or more. The chain couples TRBV15 to TRBJ2-4, with TRBD1 matching 11 bases. CDR3 size: 16 residues. The junction had 9 bases not matched to a gene; V was cut back by 5 bases and J by 6 bases. Germline V gene sequence: CDR1 LNHNV, CDR2 YYDKDF (reference sequence). The CDR3 region has the DNA TGTGCCACCAGCCTCAACCCTGGGACAGGGGGAAACATTCAGTACTTC. This codes for CATSLNPGTGGNIQYF.